The 2 T cell receptor beta chains below were found in one sample sequenced in a study of OX40 agonist ivuxolimab in advanced cancers. Library preparation employed the immunoSEQ multiplex PCR assay. In its TCRdb copy, this immuneACCESS table keeps in-frame sequences only and misses some clones. Where compared with another copy, unresolved V genes explain less than half of these, and the others have no known cause. A total of 50,000 to 65,000 clones appear in this sample, approximately 87% of them only once. The top ten clones comprise about 1.7% of the sample. The specimen was CD4+ or CD8+ T cells sorted from blood, collected in a trial of the OX40 agonist ivuxolimab. These receptors all come from an adult with an advanced solid tumor such as melanoma, head and neck, liver or kidney cancer.

This clone was counted once. The chain uses TRBV5-1 and TRBJ2-3, with 7 bases lining up with TRBD1. J gave up 1 base and V 0 bases, and 5 bases lay outside the gene matches. The CDR3 sequence is 16 residues long. CDR1 is SGHRS, CDR2 YFSETQ, per germline. The CDR3 here is CASSLVQGVGTDTQYF. In nucleotides, the CDR3 is TGCGCCAGCAGCTTGGTCCAGGGGGTTGGCACAGATACGCAGTATTTT.

V and J are TRBV6-1 and TRBJ2-1; 8 bases match TRBD2. After removal of 4 bases from V and 8 bases from J, the junction contained 13 bases not matched to a gene. Germline CDR1 reads MNHNS; CDR2 reads SASEGT. This CDR3 has 16 amino acids. The CDR3 is CASSARGAGDIDEQFF. As DNA, the CDR3 is TGTGCCAGCAGTGCTCGGGGAGCGGGGGACATCGATGAGCAGTTCTTC.